This T cell receptor (beta chain) was identified during a study of CD8+ T cells in alopecia areata. Looking at the study overall: The study gave treated patients oral tofacitinib at 5 to 10 mg twice daily. Overall study results and limits: Sequence data from scalp samples additionally include resident alphabeta T cells of normal skin. Scalp lesions, especially in alopecia totalis/universalis, had higher clonality than normal scalp.

Extracted from the samples, RNA was reverse transcribed into cDNA to serve as the sequencing template. This table comes from immunoSEQ multiplex PCR, and its TCRdb copy is limited to in-frame clones, with some not included. The table records 110,000 or so clones, approximately 38% of them present only once. The germline V gene encodes CDR1 SGHVS and CDR2 FNYEAQ. Trimming stripped 5 bases from V and 0 bases from J, with 17 bases between. The CDR3 spans 17 residues. To note about this clone: The antigen is not known.

Separation by sorting yielded CD4+ and CD8+ T cells from PBMCs. This receptor was identified in a human donor with alopecia areata. V gene TRBV7-6 combines with J gene TRBJ2-1; D gene uncertain. Sequences were obtained from CD4+ T cells sorted from blood. CDR3 amino acids: CASSPLSVPSSYNEQFF. The CDR3 nucleotides are TGTGCCAGCAGCCCCCTGTCGGTCCCGAGCTCCTACAATGAGCAGTTCTTC.